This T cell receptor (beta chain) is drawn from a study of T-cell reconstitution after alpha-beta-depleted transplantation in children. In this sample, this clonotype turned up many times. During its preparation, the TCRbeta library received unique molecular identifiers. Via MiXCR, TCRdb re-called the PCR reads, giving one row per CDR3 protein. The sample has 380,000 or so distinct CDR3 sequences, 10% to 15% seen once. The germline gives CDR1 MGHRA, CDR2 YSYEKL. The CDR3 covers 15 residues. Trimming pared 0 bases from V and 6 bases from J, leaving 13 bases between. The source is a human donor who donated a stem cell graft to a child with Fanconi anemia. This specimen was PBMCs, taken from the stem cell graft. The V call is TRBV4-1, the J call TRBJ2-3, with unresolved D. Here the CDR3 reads CASSQDNVARDTQYF. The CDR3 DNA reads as TGCGCCAGCAGCCAAGACAACGTCGCGCGGGATACGCAGTATTTT.